The 28 T cell receptor beta chains given below trace back to one sample, sequenced in a study of radiotherapy plus CTLA-4 blockade in lung cancer. TCRdb's table, derived via immunoSEQ multiplex PCR, lists solely in-frame clones and lacks some. The sample has 60,000 or so clones, around four fifths seen once; the top ten hold around 4%. Specimen: peripheral blood, collected from a patient treated with radiotherapy plus ipilimumab. The receptors were gathered from a human donor with non-small cell lung cancer who had a partial response to radiotherapy plus ipilimumab.

The chain uses TRBV14 and TRBJ1-1; D unresolved. The CDR3 length is 15 residues. Germline CDR1 reads SGHDN; CDR2 reads FVKESK. Trimming took 1 base from V and 0 from J, leaving 9 bases between them. In DNA form, the CDR3 reads TGTGCCAGCAGCCAAGTTGAGACTTTGAACACTGAAGCTTTCTTT. It specifies CASSQVETLNTEAFF.

CDR3 sequence: CASSGPQGGYGYTF. The CDR3 nucleotides are TGTGCCAGCAGTGGGCCCCAGGGAGGGTATGGCTACACCTTC. The V and J genes are TRBV2 and TRBJ1-2; perhaps TRBD1 as D (5 bases). The germline V gene encodes CDR1 SNHLY and CDR2 FYNNEI. There are 14 residues in the CDR3. Deletions cut 4 bases from V and 5 bases from J, with 14 bases between. The entire variable domain, with the rest obtained from reference TRBV2 and TRBJ1-2, is as follows: EPEVTQTPSHQVTQMGQEVILRCVPISNHLYFYWYRQILGQKVEFLVSFYNNEISEKSEIFDDQFSVERPDGSNFTLKIRSTKLEDSAMYFCASSGPQGGYGYTFGSGTRLTVV.

V is TRBV9 and J is TRBJ2-7; TRBD2 agrees at 8 bases. V lost 0 bases and J lost 5; bases outside the gene matches: 4. Germline values: CDR1 SGDLS, CDR2 YYNGEE. The CDR3 extends over 14 amino acids. For the CDR3, the DNA is TGTGCCAGCAGCGTAGGAGCGGGGGTGGACGAGCAGTACTTC. This encodes CASSVGAGVDEQYF. The entire variable domain, with the rest obtained from reference TRBV9 and TRBJ2-7, is as follows: DSGVTQTPKHLITATGQRVTLRCSPRSGDLSVYWYQQSLDQGLQFLIQYYNGEERAKGNILERFSAQQFPDLHSELNLSSLELGDSALYFCASSVGAGVDEQYFGPGTRLTVT.

This rearrangement joins TRBV25-1 to TRBJ2-3, with a tentative D call TRBD2 (5 bases). V lost 1 base and J 6 bases, leaving 8 bases between the germline ends. From germline, CDR1 is MGHDK and CDR2 SYGVNS. This CDR3 is built from 13 residues. The CDR3 here is CASSEFREDTQYF. The DNA for the CDR3 is TGTGCCAGCAGTGAATTTAGGGAGGATACGCAGTATTTT.

The chain couples TRBV12-5 to TRBJ1-5; D possibly corresponds to TRBD1 (6 bases). V was shortened by 6 bases and J by 2 bases, with 14 bases between the two germline ends. The CDR3 consists of 15 residues. The germline V gene has CDR1 LGHNT and CDR2 FRNRAP. CDR3 amino acids: CASGPQGRGNQPQHF. The CDR3 coding sequence is TGTGCTAGTGGCCCCCAGGGGAGGGGCAATCAGCCCCAGCATTTT.

The rearrangement links TRBV25-1 to TRBJ2-1; TRBD1 is a possible D gene (6 bases). Trimming removed 8 bases at V and 2 bases at J, with 13 bases between. Germline CDR1 MGHDK, CDR2 SYGVNS. This CDR3 spans 14 amino acids. This CDR3 is CASRGQTPYNEQFF. The CDR3, as DNA: TGTGCCAGCCGCGGACAGACTCCCTACAATGAGCAGTTCTTC.

CDR3 sequence (DNA): TGTGCCAGCAGCTTAGATTGGCGACTAGCGTCCTACAATGAGCAGTTCTTC. This sequence encodes CASSLDWRLASYNEQFF. This sequence joins TRBV11-2 and TRBJ2-1; 8 bases line up with TRBD2. Per germline, CDR1 SGHAT and CDR2 FQNNGV. The CDR3 runs to 17 residues. J was trimmed by 1 base and V by 0 bases; bases with no gene match: 5.

The chain joins TRBV28 to TRBJ2-1, with D perhaps matching TRBD1 (6 bases). The CDR3 is 16 residues long. Germline values: CDR1 MDHEN, CDR2 SYDVKM. V was pared by 7 bases and J by 0 bases, with 16 bases between. CDR3 loop: CASTAWVGASYNEQFF. The CDR3 DNA sequence: TGTGCCAGCACCGCATGGGTGGGGGCCTCCTACAATGAGCAGTTCTTC.

This chain uses TRBV30 with TRBJ2-2; the D gene is possibly TRBD1 (5 bases). The CDR3 sequence is 15 residues long. CDR1 and CDR2 from the germline V gene are GTSNPN and SVGIG (reference sequence). The V end lost 0 bases, the J end lost 7 bases, and 15 bases lay between the germline ends. CDR3 residues: CAWSVQVGPVGELFF. For the CDR3, the DNA is TGTGCCTGGAGTGTACAAGTGGGGCCGGTCGGGGAGCTGTTTTTT.

Here the CDR3 reads CASSLDLAGGLQGTQYF. The CDR3 region has the DNA TGTGCCAGCAGCTTAGACTTAGCGGGGGGGCTTCAAGGTACGCAGTATTTT. The J gene is TRBJ2-3, the V gene TRBV11-2; TRBD2 aligns across 11 bases. The V gene end was trimmed by 0 bases and the J gene end by 8 bases; junction bases not matched to a gene: 10. Germline loops: CDR1 SGHAT, CDR2 FQNNGV. This CDR3 has 17 residues.

The chain links TRBV6-1 to TRBJ2-7; 8 bases are a match to TRBD1. The germline CDR1 and CDR2 sequences are MNHNS and SASEGT. This CDR3 spans 14 amino acids. After removal of 4 bases from V and 4 bases from J, the junction contained 6 bases not matched to a gene. CDR3 DNA: TGTGCCAGCAGTGGGACAGGGAAACGGTACGAGCAGTACTTC. Its protein is CASSGTGKRYEQYF.

This clone has just one count. The rearrangement joins TRBV29-1 to TRBJ2-5; 10 positions agree with TRBD1. The trim removed 8 bases at V and 5 bases at J, leaving 14 bases unmatched. Germline assignment: CDR1 SQVTM and CDR2 ANQGSEA. The CDR3 sequence is 15 residues long. The CDR3 sequence: CSTGTGAGFMETQYF. In DNA form, the CDR3 reads TGCAGCACTGGGACAGGGGCAGGCTTTATGGAGACCCAGTACTTC.

The chain couples TRBV9 to TRBJ2-2; TRBD1 agrees at 8 bases. Losses at the gene ends were 1 base for V and 1 base for J; bases not matched to a gene: 15. The length of the CDR3 is 20 residues. Germline-derived CDR1 and CDR2 are SGDLS and YYNGEE. The CDR3 coding sequence is TGTGCCAGCAGCGTACGAGTTTTTAGCGCAGGGGGCGGGAACACCGGGGAGCTGTTTTTT. Its protein is CASSVRVFSAGGGNTGELFF.

The chain has TRBV11-2 and TRBJ2-7; 8 bases align to TRBD1. This CDR3 contains 15 residues. Germline V lookup: CDR1 SGHAT, CDR2 FQNNGV. V trimming: 4 bases; J trimming: 5 bases; junction bases outside the gene matches: 10. CDR3 nucleotides: TGTGCCAGCAGCTCCTCGAGGACAGGGTTTGACGAGCAGTACTTC. It encodes CASSSSRTGFDEQYF.

The chain recombines TRBV9 with TRBJ2-1; D possibly corresponds to TRBD1 (6 bases). Trimming took off 3 bases at V and 5 bases at J, with 12 bases between the two ends. This CDR3 is 14 amino acids long. Germline-derived CDR1 and CDR2 are SGDLS and YYNGEE. The CDR3 DNA follows: TGTGCCAGCAGCGACCAAGGACAGAACAATGAGCAGTTCTTC. Amino acids: CASSDQGQNNEQFF.

CDR3 residues: CASSFSTQGVQETQYF. The CDR3 bases are TGCGCCAGCAGCTTCTCAACACAGGGGGTCCAAGAGACCCAGTACTTC. The chain is built from TRBV5-1 and TRBJ2-5; 8 nucleotides align to TRBD1. This CDR3 is 16 amino acids long. CDR1 is SGHRS and CDR2 is YFSETQ in the germline V gene. J gave up 1 base and V 2 bases, and 7 bases lay outside the gene matches.

The V and J genes are TRBV19 and TRBJ1-4; 9 bases match TRBD1. CDR1 and CDR2 from the germline V gene are LNHDA and SQIVND (reference sequence). With 3 bases clipped from V and 10 bases from J, the junction kept 0 bases outside the gene matches. This CDR3 spans 12 amino acids. The CDR3 loop reads CASSMDRGKLFF. CDR3 in DNA: TGTGCCAGTAGTATGGACAGGGGAAAACTGTTTTTT.

The V and J genes are TRBV4-1 and TRBJ2-5, with D possibly TRBD2 on 6 matching bases. V lost 0 bases to trimming and J lost 5 bases, with 16 bases between them. Germline assignment: CDR1 MGHRA and CDR2 YSYEKL. The length of the CDR3 is 16 residues. The CDR3 sequence: CASSQEAGFFGETQYF. The CDR3 region has the DNA TGCGCCAGCAGCCAAGAGGCGGGGTTCTTTGGGGAGACCCAGTACTTC.

The chain joins TRBV2 to TRBJ2-2, with a possible D match to TRBD1 (5 bases). CDR1 and CDR2 (germline): SNHLY, FYNNEI. Trimming removed 2 bases at V and 6 bases at J, with 13 bases between. The CDR3 runs to 15 residues. The CDR3 DNA sequence: TGTGCCAGCAGTGAATGGGCCCTCAGGGCCGGGGAGCTGTTTTTT. It translates to CASSEWALRAGELFF.

This chain connects TRBV7-2 to TRBJ2-5; 7 bases agree with TRBD1. With V trimmed by 6 bases and J by 6 bases, 7 bases remained unmatched. This CDR3 has 13 amino acids. Per germline, CDR1 SGHTA and CDR2 FQGNSA. The CDR3 loop reads CASSYYRGQTQYF. CDR3 DNA sequence: TGTGCCAGCAGTTACTACAGGGGACAGACCCAGTACTTC.

This sequence joins TRBV6-5 and TRBJ1-2, with 8 bases fitting TRBD1. The germline gives CDR1 MNHEY, CDR2 SVGAGI. J lost 2 bases, V lost 5 bases, and 7 bases had no gene match. This CDR3 comprises 15 residues. The CDR3 nucleotides read TGTGCCAGCAGTAGCCCAGGGGGCGCGAACTATGGCTACACCTTC. It yields the protein CASSSPGGANYGYTF.

The chain carries TRBV7-3 and TRBJ1-2; possibly TRBD1 for D (5 bases). The CDR3 runs to 14 residues. Germline assignment: CDR1 SGHTA and CDR2 FQGTGA. V was trimmed by 5 bases and J by 6 bases, leaving 16 bases between them. In DNA, the CDR3 is TGTGCCAGCAGCCGAGAATTATCGGGGGATGGCTACACCTTC. It specifies CASSRELSGDGYTF. The full variable domain, rest sourced from reference TRBV7-3 and TRBJ1-2, is GAGVSQTPSNKVTEKGKYVELRCDPISGHTALYWYRQSLGQGPEFLIYFQGTGAADDSGLPNDRFFAVRPEGSVSTLKIQRTERGDSAVYLCASSRELSGDGYTFGSGTRLTVV.

The chain has TRBV12-5 and TRBJ2-3; 8 bases are a match to TRBD2. The CDR3 runs 15 residues. CDR1 LGHNT and CDR2 FRNRAP come from the germline V gene. Unmatched junction bases numbered 7, after V lost 7 bases and J lost 1 base. The CDR3 loop is CASAPLTSGTDTQYF. CDR3 nucleotide sequence: TGTGCTAGTGCCCCATTGACTAGCGGCACAGATACGCAGTATTTT.

The chain has TRBV5-1 and TRBJ2-2; TRBD1 matches at 10 bases. Looked up from germline, CDR1 is SGHRS and CDR2 is YFSETQ. J gave up 6 bases and V 4 bases, and 3 bases lay outside the gene matches. This CDR3 is built from 14 residues. The CDR3 DNA sequence: TGCGCCAGCAGCCCGGGACAGGGGTCCGGGGAGCTGTTTTTT. Its translation is CASSPGQGSGELFF.

This chain links TRBV19 with TRBJ1-1; TRBD1 matches 7 bases. CDR3 length: 12 amino acids. Germline V lookup: CDR1 LNHDA, CDR2 SQIVND (reference sequence). The V segment lost 3 bases and the J segment 8 bases; nucleotides outside the gene matches: 3. The CDR3 is CASSILQGEAFF. Here the CDR3 DNA reads TGTGCCAGTAGTATCTTACAGGGGGAAGCTTTCTTT.

V gene TRBV11-2 combines with J gene TRBJ2-7; perhaps TRBD2 as D (6 bases). Looked up from germline, CDR1 is SGHAT and CDR2 is FQNNGV. Trimming shortened V by 6 bases and J by 0 bases, and 12 bases separated the two germline ends. The CDR3 covers 14 residues. CDR3 sequence: CASSSSGVSYEQYF. CDR3 sequence (DNA): TGTGCCAGCAGTAGTAGCGGAGTCTCCTACGAGCAGTACTTC. Variable domain in full (rest from reference TRBV11-2 and TRBJ2-7): EAGVAQSPRYKIIEKRQSVAFWCNPISGHATLYWYQQILGQGPKLLIQFQNNGVVDDSQLPKDRFSAERLKGVDSTLKIQPAKLEDSAVYLCASSSSGVSYEQYFGPGTRLTVT.

This rearrangement joins TRBV7-9 to TRBJ1-2; 9 positions agree with TRBD1. Germline V gene lookup returns CDR1 SEHNR and CDR2 FQNEAQ (reference sequence). V lost 2 bases, J lost 7 bases, and 5 bases stayed unmatched. The CDR3 length is 14 residues. CDR3 DNA sequence: TGTGCCAGCAGCTTACCGGAGACAGGGGGTGGCTACACCTTC. It codes for CASSLPETGGGYTF.

Here the CDR3 DNA reads TGTGCCAGCAGCTTGACTAGCGGGGGTTACGAGCAGTACTTC. It specifies CASSLTSGGYEQYF. V usage is TRBV5-6 and J usage is TRBJ2-7; 11 positions match TRBD2. Germline CDR1 SGHDT, CDR2 YYEEEE. V was pared by 1 base and J by 4 bases, with 1 base of the junction left unmatched. The CDR3 has 14 residues.